A selection of T cell receptor beta chains follows, all from one sample in a study of shared clonotypes between healthy human individuals. Sequencing was performed with immunoSEQ multiplex PCR; in TCRdb, only in-frame clones are kept and a portion is missing. There are 850,000 to 1,100,000 clones in the sample; 77% occur only once, and about 0.89% lies in the top ten. The sample was memory CD4+ T cells from PBMCs. These receptors were taken from a man aged 18 to 35 in good health. Some clones in this sample may be carry-over from other donors' samples. The CDR3 runs from the conserved cysteine through the conserved F or W. The D gene is left open where the match is weak. Clone size is shown for a subset of rows, as once, few, many or a class of expanded clone.

TRBD2,-,TRBJ2-7,TRBV5-1,CASSLTSVEQYF,TGCGCCAGCAGCTTGACTAGCGTCGAGCAGTACTTC
-,-,TRBJ2-3,TRBV14,CASSQLPPRDTQYF,TGTGCCAGCAGCCAACTCCCTCCTAGAGATACGCAGTATTTT
-,many,TRBJ1-1,TRBV19,CASSISRTGTEAFF,TGTGCCAGTAGTATCAGTAGAACGGGAACTGAAGCTTTCTTT
-,-,TRBJ2-3,TRBV7-9,CASSARLADTQYF,TGTGCCAGCAGCGCGCGACTAGCAGATACGCAGTATTTT
TRBD1,once,TRBJ2-7,TRBV5-1,CASSLGRDRVSYEQYF,TGCGCCAGCAGCTTGGGTCGCGACAGGGTATCCTACGAGCAGTACTTC
TRBD2,-,TRBJ2-1,TRBV5-1,CASSLRASGRADNEQFF,TGCGCCAGCAGCTTGCGGGCTAGCGGGAGGGCCGATAATGAGCAGTTCTTC
TRBD2,-,TRBJ2-2,TRBV18,CASSPQPGQNDQWTSGSVVGELFF,TGTGCCAGCTCACCCCAGCCGGGGCAGAATGACCAGTGGACTAGCGGGAGCGTGGTCGGGGAGCTGTTTTTT
TRBD2,many,TRBJ2-5,TRBV6-1,CASSGAGGSETQYF,TGTGCCAGCAGTGGAGCGGGAGGATCAGAGACCCAGTACTTC
TRBD2,-,TRBJ2-3,TRBV5-1,CASSLGVAGSDTQYF,TGCGCCAGCAGCTTGGGGGTAGCGGGCTCCGATACGCAGTATTTT
-,-,TRBJ1-1,TRBV4-2,CASSQVLDRNTEAFF,TGTGCCAGCAGCCAAGTCCTCGACAGGAACACTGAAGCTTTCTTT
-,-,TRBJ2-7,TRBV27,CASSVAYSYEQYF,TGTGCCAGCAGTGTAGCATACTCCTACGAGCAGTACTTC
-,-,TRBJ1-1,TRBV19,CASGAGNTEAFF,TGTGCCAGTGGGGCAGGGAACACTGAAGCTTTCTTT
-,-,TRBJ2-4,TRBV11-2,CASSLDRRREGAKNIQYF,TGTGCCAGCAGCTTAGATCGCCGGCGGGAAGGAGCCAAAAACATTCAGTACTTC
TRBD2,-,TRBJ2-5,TRBV6-1,CASDPAGGLETQYF,TGTGCCAGTGACCCAGCGGGAGGTCTGGAGACCCAGTACTTC
-,once,TRBJ2-3,TRBV7-9,CASSGGFLIPTDTQYF,TGTGCCAGCAGCGGGGGGTTCCTCATCCCCACAGATACGCAGTATTTT
-,-,TRBJ1-4,TRBV6-6,CASSDYRDSRGEKLFF,TGTGCCAGCAGCGATTACCGGGACTCTCGGGGTGAAAAACTGTTTTTT
-,-,TRBJ1-5,TRBV7-8,CASRSDNSNQPQHF,TGTGCCAGCAGATCGGACAATAGCAATCAGCCCCAGCATTTT
-,-,TRBJ1-5,TRBV27,CASGGARAAQHF,TGTGCCAGCGGGGGGGCCAGGGCGGCCCAGCATTTT
-,-,TRBJ1-2,TRBV28,CASRRGFDYGYTF,TGTGCCAGCAGACGGGGTTTTGACTATGGCTACACCTTC
-,few,TRBJ1-1,TRBV30,CAWSRGPLGAFF,TGTGCCTGGAGCCGGGGGCCCCTTGGAGCTTTCTTT
-,-,TRBJ2-3,TRBV29-1,CSVRDGGRADTQYF,TGCAGCGTTAGGGATGGGGGCCGGGCAGATACGCAGTATTTT
TRBD2,once,TRBJ2-5,TRBV5-5,CASSWGTSEDQETQYF,TGTGCCAGCAGCTGGGGGACTAGCGAGGATCAAGAGACCCAGTACTTC
TRBD2,-,TRBJ2-3,TRBV7-9,CASSVIAGYTDTQYF,TGTGCCAGCAGCGTTATAGCGGGCTACACAGATACGCAGTATTTT
-,few,TRBJ1-2,TRBV2,CATQRGLAYGYTF,TGTGCCACCCAGAGGGGGTTGGCCTATGGCTACACCTTC
TRBD1,many,TRBJ1-1,TRBV2,CASSEQGGTYTEAFF,TGTGCCAGCAGTGAACAAGGGGGCACCTACACTGAAGCTTTCTTT
-,-,TRBJ1-4,TRBV28,CASSLQKQKLFF,TGTGCCAGCAGTTTACAGAAACAAAAACTGTTTTTT
-,few,TRBJ2-1,TRBV7-2,CASTQGGYEQFF,TGTGCCAGCACCCAAGGCGGCTATGAGCAGTTCTTC
TRBD2,once,TRBJ2-7,TRBV2,CASSEEAGDVYEQYF,TGTGCCAGCAGTGAAGAAGCGGGAGACGTCTACGAGCAGTACTTC
-,few,TRBJ1-1,TRBV19,CASSIARGTTEAFF,TGTGCCAGTAGTATAGCAAGGGGGACCACTGAAGCTTTCTTT
TRBD2,-,TRBJ2-1,TRBV7-9,CASRLAGGNEQFF,TGTGCCAGCAGATTAGCGGGAGGGAATGAGCAGTTCTTC
TRBD2,once,TRBJ2-1,TRBV7-6,CASSRAATSGSNEQFF,TGTGCCAGCAGTCGTGCCGCGACTAGCGGGAGCAATGAGCAGTTCTTC